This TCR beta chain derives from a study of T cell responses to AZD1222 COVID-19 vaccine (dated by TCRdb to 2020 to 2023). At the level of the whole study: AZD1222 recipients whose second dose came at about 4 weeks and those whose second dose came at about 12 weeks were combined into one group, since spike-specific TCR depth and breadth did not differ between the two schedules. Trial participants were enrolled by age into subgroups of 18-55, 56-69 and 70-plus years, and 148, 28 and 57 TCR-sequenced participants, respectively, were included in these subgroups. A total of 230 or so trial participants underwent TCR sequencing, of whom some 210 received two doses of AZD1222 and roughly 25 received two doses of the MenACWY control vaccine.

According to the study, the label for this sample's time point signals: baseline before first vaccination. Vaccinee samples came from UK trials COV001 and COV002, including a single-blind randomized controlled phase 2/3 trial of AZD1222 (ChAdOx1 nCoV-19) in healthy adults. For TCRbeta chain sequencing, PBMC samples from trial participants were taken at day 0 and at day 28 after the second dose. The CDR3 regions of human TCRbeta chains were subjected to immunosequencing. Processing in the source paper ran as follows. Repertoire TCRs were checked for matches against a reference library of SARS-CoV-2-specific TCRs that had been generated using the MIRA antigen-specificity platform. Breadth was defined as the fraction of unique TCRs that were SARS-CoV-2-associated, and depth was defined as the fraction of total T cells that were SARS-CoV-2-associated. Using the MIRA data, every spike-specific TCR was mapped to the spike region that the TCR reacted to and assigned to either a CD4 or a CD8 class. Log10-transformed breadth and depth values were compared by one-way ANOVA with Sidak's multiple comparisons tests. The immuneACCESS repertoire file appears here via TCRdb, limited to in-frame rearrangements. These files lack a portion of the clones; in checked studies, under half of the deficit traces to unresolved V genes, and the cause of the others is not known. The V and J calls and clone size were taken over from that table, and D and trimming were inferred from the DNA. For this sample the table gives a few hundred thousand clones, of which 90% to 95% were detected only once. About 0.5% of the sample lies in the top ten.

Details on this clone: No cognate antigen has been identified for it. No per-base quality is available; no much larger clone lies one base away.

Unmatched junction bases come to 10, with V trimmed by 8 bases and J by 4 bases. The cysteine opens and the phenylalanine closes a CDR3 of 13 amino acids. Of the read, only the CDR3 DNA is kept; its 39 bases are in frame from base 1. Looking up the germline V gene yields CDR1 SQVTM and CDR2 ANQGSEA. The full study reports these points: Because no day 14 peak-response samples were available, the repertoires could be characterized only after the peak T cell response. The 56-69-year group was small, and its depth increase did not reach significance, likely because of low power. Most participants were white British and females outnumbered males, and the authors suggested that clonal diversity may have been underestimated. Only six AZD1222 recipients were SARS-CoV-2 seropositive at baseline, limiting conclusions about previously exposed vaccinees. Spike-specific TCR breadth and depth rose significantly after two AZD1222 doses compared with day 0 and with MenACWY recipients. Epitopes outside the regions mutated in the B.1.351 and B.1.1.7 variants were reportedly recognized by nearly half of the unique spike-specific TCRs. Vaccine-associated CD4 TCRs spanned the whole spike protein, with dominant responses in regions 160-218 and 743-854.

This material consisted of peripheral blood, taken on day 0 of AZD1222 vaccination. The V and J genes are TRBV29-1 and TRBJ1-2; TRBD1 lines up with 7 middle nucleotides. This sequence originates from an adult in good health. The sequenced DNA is TGCAGCCTAGGGACAGATGATGGCTATGGCTACACCTTC. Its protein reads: CSLGTDDGYGYTF.